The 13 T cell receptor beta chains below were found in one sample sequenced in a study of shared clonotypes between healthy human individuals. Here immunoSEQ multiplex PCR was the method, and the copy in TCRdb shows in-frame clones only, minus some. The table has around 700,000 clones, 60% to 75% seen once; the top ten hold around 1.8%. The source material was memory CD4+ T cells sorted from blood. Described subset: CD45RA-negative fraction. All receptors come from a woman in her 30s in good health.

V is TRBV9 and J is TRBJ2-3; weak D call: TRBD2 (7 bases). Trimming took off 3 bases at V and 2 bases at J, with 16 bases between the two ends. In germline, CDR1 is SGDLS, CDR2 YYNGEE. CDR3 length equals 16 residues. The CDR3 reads CASSGTRGGSTDTQYF. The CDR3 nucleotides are TGTGCCAGCAGCGGGACAAGGGGGGGCTCCACAGATACGCAGTATTTT.

The CDR3 here is CASSLARTGRSYTF. The CDR3 region has the DNA TGTGCCAGCAGCTTGGCCCGGACTGGGAGAAGCTACACCTTC. The V and J genes are TRBV5-6 and TRBJ1-2; the D is unclear. Between the trimmed V and J ends, which lost 0 bases and 9 bases, there was a span of 15 bases. In germline, CDR1 is SGHDT, CDR2 YYEEEE. The CDR3 has 14 residues.

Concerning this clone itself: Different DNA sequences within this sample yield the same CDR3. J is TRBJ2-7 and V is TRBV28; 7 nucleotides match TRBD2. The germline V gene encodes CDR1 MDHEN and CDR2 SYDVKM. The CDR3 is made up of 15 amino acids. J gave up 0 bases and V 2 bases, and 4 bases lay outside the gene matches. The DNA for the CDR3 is TGTGCCAGCAGTTTAGGCGGGAGTAGCTCCTACGAGCAGTACTTC. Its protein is CASSLGGSSSYEQYF.

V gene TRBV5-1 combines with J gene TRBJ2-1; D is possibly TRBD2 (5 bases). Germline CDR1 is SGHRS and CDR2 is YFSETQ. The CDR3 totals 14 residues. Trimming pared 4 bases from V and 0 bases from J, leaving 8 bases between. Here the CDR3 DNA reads TGCGCCAGCAGCCGGGGTCTCTCCTACAATGAGCAGTTCTTC. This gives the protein CASSRGLSYNEQFF.

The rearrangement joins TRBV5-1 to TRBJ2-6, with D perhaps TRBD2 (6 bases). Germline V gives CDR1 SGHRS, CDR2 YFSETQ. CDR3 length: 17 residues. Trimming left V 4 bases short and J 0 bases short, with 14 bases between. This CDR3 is CASSGLAEFSGANVLTF. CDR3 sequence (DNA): TGCGCCAGCAGCGGATTAGCGGAGTTCTCTGGGGCCAACGTCCTGACTTTC.

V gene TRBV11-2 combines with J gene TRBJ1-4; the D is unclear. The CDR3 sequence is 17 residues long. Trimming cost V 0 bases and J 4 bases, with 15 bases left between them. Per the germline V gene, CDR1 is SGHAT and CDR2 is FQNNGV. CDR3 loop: CASSLDLQIGFNEKLFF. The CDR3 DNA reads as TGTGCCAGCAGCTTAGATCTTCAGATCGGTTTTAATGAAAAACTGTTTTTT. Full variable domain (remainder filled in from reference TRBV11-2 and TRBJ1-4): EAGVAQSPRYKIIEKRQSVAFWCNPISGHATLYWYQQILGQGPKLLIQFQNNGVVDDSQLPKDRFSAERLKGVDSTLKIQPAKLEDSAVYLCASSLDLQIGFNEKLFFGSGTQLSVL.

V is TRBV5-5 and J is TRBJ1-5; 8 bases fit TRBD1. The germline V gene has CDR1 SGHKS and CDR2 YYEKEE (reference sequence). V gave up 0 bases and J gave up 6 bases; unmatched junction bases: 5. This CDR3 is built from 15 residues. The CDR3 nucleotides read TGTGCCAGCAGCTTGGTTGTGACAGGGGTTCAGCCCCAGCATTTT. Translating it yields CASSLVVTGVQPQHF.

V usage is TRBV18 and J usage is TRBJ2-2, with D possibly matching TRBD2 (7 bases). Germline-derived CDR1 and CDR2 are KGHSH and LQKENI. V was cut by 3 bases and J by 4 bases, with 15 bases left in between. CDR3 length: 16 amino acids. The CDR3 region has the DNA TGTGCCAGCTCACCGCGTACGGGGGGCAGCACCGGGGAGCTGTTTTTT. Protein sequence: CASSPRTGGSTGELFF.

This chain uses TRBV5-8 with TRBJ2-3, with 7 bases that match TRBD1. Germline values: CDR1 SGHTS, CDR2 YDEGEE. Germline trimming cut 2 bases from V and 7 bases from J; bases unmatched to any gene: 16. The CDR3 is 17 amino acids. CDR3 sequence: CASSFSLTRTGANTQYF. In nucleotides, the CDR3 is TGTGCCAGCAGCTTTTCCCTAACCCGGACAGGAGCAAATACGCAGTATTTT.

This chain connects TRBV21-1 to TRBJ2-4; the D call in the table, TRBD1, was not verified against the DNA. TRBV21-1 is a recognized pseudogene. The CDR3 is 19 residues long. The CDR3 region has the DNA TGTGCCAGCAGCAAAGATAGGAGGGGGCAGGGGCAGGCCAAAAACATTCAGTACTTC. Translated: CASSKDRRGQGQAKNIQYF.

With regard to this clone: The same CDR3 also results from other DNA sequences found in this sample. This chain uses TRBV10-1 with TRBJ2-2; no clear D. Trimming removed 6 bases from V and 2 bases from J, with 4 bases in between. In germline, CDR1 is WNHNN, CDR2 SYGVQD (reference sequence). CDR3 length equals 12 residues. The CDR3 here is CASSPNTGELFF. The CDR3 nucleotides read TGCGCCAGCAGCCCCAACACCGGGGAGCTGTTTTTT.

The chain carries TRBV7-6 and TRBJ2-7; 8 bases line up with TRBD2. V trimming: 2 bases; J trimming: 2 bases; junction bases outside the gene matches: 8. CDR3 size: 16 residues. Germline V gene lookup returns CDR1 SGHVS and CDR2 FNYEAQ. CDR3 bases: TGTGCCAGCAGCTTACAGCCAGCGGGGGCGGCCTACGAGCAGTACTTC. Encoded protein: CASSLQPAGAAYEQYF.

This chain's CDR3 is CASRATGQGAWGYTF. In DNA form, the CDR3 reads TGTGCCAGCAGAGCAACGGGACAGGGGGCTTGGGGCTACACCTTC. The V and J genes are TRBV2 and TRBJ1-2; the match to TRBD1 covers 12 bases. The CDR3 sequence is 15 residues long. V was clipped by 6 bases and J by 8 bases; unmatched bases: 10. Germline V CDR1 and CDR2: SNHLY, FYNNEI.